The rows below give T cell receptor beta chains drawn from one sample of a study of technical replicates of blood from a few donors. Sequenced by immunoSEQ multiplex PCR; TCRdb stores in-frame clones only, minus some. The sample records fewer than 80,000 clones, 80% to 90% being singletons. The sequenced sample was PBMCs. The source of these receptors is a human donor in good health. Some clones in this sample may be carry-over from other donors' samples. Each CDR3 is given with its conserved first and last residue.

v_gene	len	CDR3aa
TRBV4-1	20	CASSQDARGTSGRGTGELFF
TRBV19	16	CASSERAGGPGNEQFF
TRBV11-3	14	CASRDRHRPYEQYF
TRBV27	15	CASRIDRDGSYGYTF
TRBV6-5	14	CASSYLPRGNEQFF
TRBV2	14	CASSEGRGDNEQFF
TRBV5-4	16	CASSPEASGGKETQYF
TRBV7-2	12	CASSSSPFEQFF
TRBV28	14	CASSPHGGQDTQYF
TRBV2	13	CASYAGGTDTQYF
TRBV10-3	11	CAISDTYEQYF
TRBV30	14	CAWSITGTGNGYTF
TRBV6-5	13	CASSPLWANVLTF
TRBV15	15	CATSNPGQGRDEQFF
TRBV7-2	12	CASSLSGNTIYF
TRBV4-1	14	CASSHGEAGNTIYF
TRBV11-1	15	CASSYQPGTGAEQYF